This T cell receptor beta chain was recovered during a study of blood T cell repertoires in COVID-19. Study-wide context: Acute and convalescent COVID-19 samples came from the United States, Italy and Spain. Sample material is recorded as cDNA or gDNA derived from T cells, B-cell-depleted T cells, or PBMCs.

Produced via immunoSEQ multiplex PCR; TCRdb's table is partial and in-frame only. The data show more than 200,000 clones, 80% to 90% seen once. Trimming removed 4 bases at V and 3 bases at J, with 10 bases between. The CDR3 totals 13 residues. Germline V CDR1 and CDR2: LGHDT, YNNKEL (reference sequence). Sequencing input: peripheral blood. The V and J genes are TRBV3-1 (or the pseudogene TRBV3-2) and TRBJ2-7; tentative D call: TRBD2 (5 bases). The TCR was taken from a man aged 55 to 70 with acute or convalescent COVID-19. The CDR3 nucleotides read TGTGCCAGCAGCCCCGGGATCTACTACGAGCAGTACTTC. It translates to CASSPGIYYEQYF.